These 14 T cell receptor beta chains were all obtained from the same sample, sequenced in a study of blood T cells in healthy people across ages. A second about 6 to 12 cycle PCR used barcoded and J-beta primers. MiXCR, run by TCRdb on the 5' RACE reads, gives a single entry per CDR3 protein. The sample holds around 1,000,000 distinct CDR3 sequences, more than 30% seen once. Sequenced input: blood. Receptor source: a man aged 18 to 29 in good health.

V usage is TRBV6-2 or TRBV6-3 and J usage is TRBJ2-1; 11 bases fit TRBD2. The end of the DNA aligns better with TRBJ2-7, so the J call may be wrong. The CDR3 spans 19 residues. Germline assignment: CDR1 MNHEY and CDR2 SVGEGT. CDR3 amino acids: CASSFSVGLAVSSYNEQYF. CDR3 bases: TGTGCCAGCAGTTTTTCGGTGGGACTAGCGGTCAGCTCCTACAATGAGCAGTACTTC.

The rearrangement joins TRBV4-2 to TRBJ2-1; weak D call: TRBD1 (6 bases). Germline loops: CDR1 LGHNA, CDR2 YNFKEQ. This CDR3 is 16 amino acids long. The germline V and J ends were trimmed by 4 bases and 8 bases, with 21 bases remaining between them. The CDR3: CASSPTWGQDLDEQFF. The CDR3 bases are TGTGCCAGCAGCCCAACGTGGGGGCAGGACCTCGATGAGCAGTTCTTC.

The chain joins TRBV7-8 to TRBJ2-2; 8 positions agree with TRBD2. CDR1 and CDR2 (germline): SGHVS, FQNEAQ. V was clipped by 1 base and J by 0 bases; unmatched bases: 1. CDR3 size: 16 residues. This chain's CDR3 is CASSLVSGANTGELFF. The CDR3 DNA follows: TGTGCCAGCAGCTTAGTTAGCGGGGCGAACACCGGGGAGCTGTTTTTT.

The V gene is TRBV20-1, the J gene TRBJ1-1, with TRBD1 matching over 12 bases. The V gene's germline CDR1 is DFQATT and CDR2 SNEGSKA (reference sequence). The CDR3 extends over 16 amino acids. J lost 3 bases, V lost 7 bases, and 12 bases had no gene match. The CDR3 sequence is CSVPSGTGGRDTEAFF. In DNA, the CDR3 is TGCAGTGTCCCCAGCGGGACAGGGGGCAGGGACACTGAAGCTTTCTTT.

This chain connects TRBV6-1 to TRBJ2-3; TRBD2 might be the D (7 bases). Germline V CDR1 and CDR2: MNHNS, SASEGT. CDR3 size: 18 residues. V was trimmed by 6 bases and J by 2 bases, leaving 24 bases between them. CDR3 DNA: TGTGCCAGCAGCCAACAAACGAAGAGGGGGGGGCTCACAGATACGCAGTATTTT. Translating it yields CASSQQTKRGGLTDTQYF.

The V and J genes are TRBV21-1 and TRBJ2-3; the D call TRBD1 from the table was never checked on the DNA. TRBV21-1 is a pseudogene locus. The CDR3 extends over 14 amino acids. This chain's CDR3 is CASRGAKNTDTQYF. The CDR3 nucleotides read TGTGCCAGCCGGGGAGCCAAAAACACAGATACGCAGTATTTT.

This chain uses TRBV6-2 or TRBV6-3 with TRBJ2-1, with a tentative D call TRBD1 (6 bases). Germline-derived CDR1 and CDR2 are MNHEY and SVGEGT. V dropped 2 bases and J dropped 0 bases, with 14 bases sitting between them. The CDR3 runs 17 residues. CDR3 sequence reads: CASSYDEGESSYNEQFF. In nucleotides, the CDR3 is TGTGCCAGCAGTTACGATGAGGGGGAAAGCTCCTACAATGAGCAGTTCTTC.

Only a few counts were recorded for this clonotype. This rearrangement joins TRBV6-5 to TRBJ1-2, with D maybe TRBD1 (6 bases). V lost 7 bases and J 8 bases, leaving 20 bases between the germline ends. This CDR3 is 14 amino acids long. Germline V CDR1 and CDR2: MNHEY, SVGAGI. The CDR3 reads CASMKTGAGVGYTF. CDR3 DNA: TGTGCCAGCATGAAGACAGGTGCGGGGGTCGGCTACACCTTC.

This chain connects TRBV6-2 or TRBV6-3 to TRBJ2-5; D might be TRBD2 (6 bases). The V gene lost 3 bases and the J gene lost 0 bases, with 11 bases spanning the gap. CDR3 size: 15 residues. Germline V gives CDR1 MNHEY, CDR2 SVGEGT. DNA for the CDR3: TGTGCCAGCAGTTATCGGCGGGGAGACCAAGAGACCCAGTACTTC. It encodes CASSYRRGDQETQYF.

Here the CDR3 reads CASSQVGANGYTF. In DNA form, the CDR3 reads TGCGCCAGCAGCCAAGTCGGGGCGAACGGCTACACCTTC. The rearrangement joins TRBV4-1 to TRBJ1-2; TRBD1 is a possible D gene (5 bases). With 1 base removed from V and 8 bases from J, the gap between germline ends came to 11 bases. The CDR3 has 13 residues. Germline V gene lookup returns CDR1 MGHRA and CDR2 YSYEKL.

This clonotype has a handful of counts. This chain joins TRBV4-2 and TRBJ1-2; 7 bases agree with TRBD1. This CDR3 comprises 15 residues. Unmatched junction bases numbered 9, after V lost 0 bases and J lost 8 bases. Looked up from germline, CDR1 is LGHNA and CDR2 is YNFKEQ. The CDR3 sequence is CASSQEQGLTGGYTF. CDR3 coding DNA: TGTGCCAGCAGCCAAGAACAGGGGCTAACAGGGGGCTACACCTTC.

The chain combines TRBV19 with TRBJ1-5, with D hard to call. The CDR3 is 14 residues long. Germline V gene data show CDR1 as LNHDA and CDR2 as SQIVND (reference sequence). V dropped 4 bases and J dropped 3 bases, with 10 bases sitting between them. CDR3 DNA sequence: TGTGCCAGTAGTACTCCGGGATACAATCAGCCCCAGCATTTT. Its translation is CASSTPGYNQPQHF. The full variable domain, completed using reference TRBV19 and TRBJ1-5, is DGGITQSPKYLFRKEGQNVTLSCEQNLNHDAMYWYRQDPGQGLRLIYYSQIVNDFQKGDIAEGYSVSREKKESFPLTVTSAQKNPTAFYLCASSTPGYNQPQHFGDGTRLSIL.

A remark on this clonotype: A much larger clonotype is one base distant, so this may be a read error. This chain uses TRBV20-1 with TRBJ2-1; tentatively, D is TRBD1 (6 bases). Germline loops: CDR1 DFQATT, CDR2 SNEGSKA (reference sequence). This CDR3 contains 14 residues. The V end was cut by 3 bases, the J end by 10 bases, with 19 bases between. The DNA for the CDR3 is TGCAGTGCTAGGCCGACAGGTCCACTGGGGGAGCAGTTCTTC. This codes for CSARPTGPLGEQFF.

The rearrangement links TRBV20-1 to TRBJ2-7; D possibly matches TRBD1 or TRBD2 (5 bases each). Germline V gene sequence: CDR1 DFQATT, CDR2 SNEGSKA (reference sequence). The germline V and J ends were trimmed by 0 bases and 5 bases, with 26 bases remaining between them. This CDR3 is built from 18 residues. The CDR3 region has the DNA TGCAGTGCTAGAGATCGTTACACGGGACGGCCCAGTTCTGACGAGCAGTACTTC. Protein product: CSARDRYTGRPSSDEQYF.